These T cell receptor beta chains were read from a single sample in a study of T cell repertoires in cytomegalovirus infection. These receptors' targets are unknown. One entry per CDR3 protein results from TCRdb running MiXCR on the reads. The sample holds more than 50,000 distinct CDR3 sequences, around 34% seen once. Input material: PBMCs, sequenced either directly or after in vitro stimulation (not recorded which). The receptor source for this set is a human donor in good health (CMV status not recorded). Some clones in this sample may be carry-over from other donors' samples. Each CDR3 is given with its conserved first and last residue. D genes are given only for firm matches. Clone size is shown for a subset of rows, as once, few, many or a class of expanded clone.

v_call,clone_size,d_call,j_call,cdr3_aa,cdr3_nt
TRBV7-6,-,TRBD2,TRBJ2-1,CASSSSGRWYNEQFF,TGTGCCAGCAGCTCTAGCGGGAGGTGGTACAATGAGCAGTTCTTC
TRBV20-1,-,-,TRBJ1-1,CSATRGFAGVTEAFF,TGCAGTGCTACTCGAGGTTTTGCGGGTGTTACTGAAGCTTTCTTT
TRBV10-3,-,-,TRBJ1-5,CAISEGFIRGNQPQHF,TGTGCCATCAGTGAGGGGTTTATCCGGGGCAATCAGCCCCAGCATTTT
TRBV5-1,-,-,TRBJ2-7,CASSVTKGNEQYF,TGCGCCAGCAGCGTAACGAAGGGGAACGAGCAGTACTTC
TRBV7-2,-,TRBD2,TRBJ2-1,CASRRTSGGAYNEQFF,TGTGCCAGCAGACGGACTAGCGGGGGGGCCTACAATGAGCAGTTCTTC
TRBV7-9,many,-,TRBJ1-5,CASSLIQGAGNQPQHF,TGTGCCAGCAGCTTAATCCAGGGTGCTGGCAATCAGCCCCAGCATTTT
TRBV20-1,-,-,TRBJ1-4,CSAMAGSYATNEKLFF,TGCAGTGCTATGGCCGGATCCTACGCAACTAATGAAAAACTGTTTTTT
TRBV28,-,-,TRBJ1-1,CASSYRSDEAFF,TGTGCCAGCAGCTACAGGTCTGATGAAGCTTTCTTT
TRBV7-3,-,-,TRBJ2-1,CASSPRGGGSYNEQFF,TGTGCCAGCAGCCCCAGGGGGGGGGGGAGTTACAATGAGCAGTTCTTC
TRBV28,few,TRBD1,TRBJ2-1,CASSSPGQGAYNEQFF,TGTGCCAGCAGTTCCCCGGGACAGGGGGCTTACAATGAGCAGTTCTTC
TRBV18,-,-,TRBJ2-6,CASSPPTASGANVLTF,TGTGCCAGCTCACCACCGACAGCCTCTGGGGCCAACGTCCTGACTTTC